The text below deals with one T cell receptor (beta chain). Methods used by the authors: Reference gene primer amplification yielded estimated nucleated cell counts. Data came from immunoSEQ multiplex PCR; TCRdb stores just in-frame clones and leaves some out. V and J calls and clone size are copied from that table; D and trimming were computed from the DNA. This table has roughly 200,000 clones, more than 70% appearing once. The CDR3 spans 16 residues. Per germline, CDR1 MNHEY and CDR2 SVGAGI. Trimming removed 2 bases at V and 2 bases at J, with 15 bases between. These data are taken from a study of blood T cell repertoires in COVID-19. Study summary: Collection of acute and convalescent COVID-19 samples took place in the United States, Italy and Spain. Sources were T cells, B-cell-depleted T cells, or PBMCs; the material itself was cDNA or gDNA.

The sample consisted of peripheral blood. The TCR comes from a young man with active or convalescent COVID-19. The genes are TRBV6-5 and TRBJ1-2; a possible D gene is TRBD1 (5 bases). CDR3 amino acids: CASSYDRTGINYGYTF. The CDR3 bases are TGTGCCAGCAGTTACGATAGAACAGGAATAAACTATGGCTACACCTTC.